This entry lists 5 T cell receptor beta chains sequenced from one sample in a study of T cells in Graves' hyperthyroidism and ophthalmopathy. TCR beta CDR3 sequences were amplified from RNA transcripts. First-round RT-PCR targeting the TCR CDR3 was performed with the HTBI primer set. TCRdb re-analysed the multiplex PCR reads in MiXCR, keeping a single row per CDR3 protein. This table has hundreds of thousands of distinct CDR3 sequences, roughly 13% appearing once. The sequenced sample consisted of blood. These receptors all come from a woman in her twenties or thirties with Graves' hyperthyroidism that later progressed to Graves' ophthalmopathy.

This chain joins TRBV10-3 and TRBJ1-3; D is unresolved. This CDR3 region has 14 residues. V was trimmed by 3 bases and J by 4 bases, leaving 10 bases between them. The germline gives CDR1 ENHRY, CDR2 SYGVKD. The CDR3 is CAISDTLWGNTIYF. Written as DNA, the CDR3 is TGTGCCATCAGTGATACTCTTTGGGGAAACACCATATATTTT.

This clonotype was seen repeatedly, ten times or more. The chain combines TRBV7-6 with TRBJ2-7; maybe TRBD2 (6 bases). V lost 1 base to trimming and J lost 3 bases, with 13 bases between them. The germline CDR1 and CDR2 sequences are SGHVS and FNYEAQ. The CDR3 consists of 15 residues. The CDR3 protein is CASSLERDGSYEQYF. The CDR3 DNA follows: TGTGCCAGCAGCTTAGAACGGGACGGGAGCTACGAGCAGTACTTC.

This clonotype was recorded at least ten times. The chain has TRBV7-9 and TRBJ1-3; 7 bases fit TRBD1. The CDR3 has 11 residues. CDR1 SEHNR and CDR2 FQNEAQ come from the germline V gene (reference sequence). The V gene end was trimmed by 10 bases and the J gene end by 8 bases; junction bases not matched to a gene: 5. The CDR3 nucleotides are TGTGCCACGTCCCAGGGGGACACCATATATTTT. Translated: CATSQGDTIYF.

This clonotype appeared a few times. The gene calls are TRBV7-9 and TRBJ1-5; maybe TRBD1 (5 bases). The CDR3 totals 16 residues. Germline CDR1 reads SEHNR; CDR2 reads FQNEAQ (reference sequence). V lost 5 bases to trimming and J lost 6 bases, with 20 bases between them. The CDR3 loop is CASSRGAVQGFQPQHF. Here the CDR3 DNA reads TGTGCCAGCAGCCGAGGGGCGGTTCAAGGCTTTCAGCCCCAGCATTTT.

This clonotype has a count of ten or more. The V and J genes are TRBV6-5 and TRBJ2-1; TRBD1 aligns across 12 bases. The CDR3 sequence is 16 residues long. V shed 2 bases, J shed 6 bases, and the junction held 5 bases outside the gene matches. Germline V lookup: CDR1 MNHEY, CDR2 SVGAGI. The CDR3 reads CASSYGTGGRFNEQFF. The CDR3 DNA reads TGTGCCAGCAGTTACGGGACAGGGGGCCGGTTCAATGAGCAGTTCTTC.